Shown below are 29 T cell receptor beta chains from a single sample sequenced in a study of T cells in Graves' hyperthyroidism and ophthalmopathy. Amplified TCR beta CDR3 regions derived from RNA transcripts. HTBI primers were the set used in a first-round RT-PCR of the TCR CDR3. TCRdb reprocessed the multiplex PCR reads via MiXCR and lists one record per CDR3 protein. Altogether over 500,000 distinct CDR3 sequences are present, 12% to 15% being singletons, with the ten largest covering roughly 13%. The sample consisted of blood. The source of these receptors is a middle-aged woman with Graves' hyperthyroidism.

This clonotype was counted ten times or more. This sequence joins TRBV20-1 and TRBJ2-4; the D call may be TRBD1 or TRBD2 (6 bases each). Per the germline V gene, CDR1 is DFQATT and CDR2 is SNEGSKA (reference sequence). The CDR3 totals 14 residues. Trimming cost V 0 bases and J 8 bases, with 14 bases left between them. Here the CDR3 reads CSARDEKGGYIQYF. The DNA of the CDR3 is TGCAGTGCTAGAGATGAGAAGGGGGGATACATTCAGTACTTC.

V gene TRBV3-1 combines with J gene TRBJ1-4; D may be TRBD1 (5 bases). Trimming cost V 6 bases and J 5 bases, with 13 bases left between them. The germline V gene has CDR1 LGHDT and CDR2 YNNKEL (reference sequence). The CDR3 consists of 14 residues. The DNA for the CDR3 is TGTGCCAGCAGGACCGGGACCGCCAATGAAAAACTGTTTTTT. Translating it yields CASRTGTANEKLFF.

This clonotype showed up many times. This rearrangement joins TRBV29-1 to TRBJ2-3; 10 bases agree with TRBD2. J was trimmed by 2 bases and V by 8 bases; bases with no gene match: 7. The length of the CDR3 is 14 residues. Germline V gene lookup returns CDR1 SQVTM and CDR2 ANQGSEA. As DNA, the CDR3 is TGCAGCCTTACAGCGGGAGGGAACACAGATACGCAGTATTTT. Its translation is CSLTAGGNTDTQYF.

This clonotype was observed many times. The J gene is TRBJ2-7, the V gene TRBV6-2 or TRBV6-3, with 12 bases identical to TRBD1. CDR1 and CDR2 from the germline V gene are MNHEY and SVGEGT. V was pared by 6 bases and J by 3 bases, with 3 bases of the junction left unmatched. CDR3 length equals 14 residues. CDR3 nucleotide sequence: TGTGCCAGCAGAGGGACAGGGGGCGGCTACGAGCAGTACTTC. This codes for CASRGTGGGYEQYF.

CDR3 amino acids: CASSEARSGIFGQPQHF. DNA for the CDR3: TGTGCCAGCAGTGAAGCGCGATCTGGGATTTTCGGTCAGCCCCAGCATTTT. This chain joins TRBV6-1 and TRBJ1-5; no reliable D call. The germline V gene has CDR1 MNHNS and CDR2 SASEGT. V was pared by 0 bases and J by 6 bases, with 18 bases between. This CDR3 region has 17 residues.

This clonotype was picked up many times. The V gene is TRBV7-9, the J gene TRBJ2-5; TRBD2 might be the D (5 bases). V lost 1 base to trimming and J lost 7 bases, with 10 bases between them. This CDR3 contains 13 residues. CDR1 and CDR2 from the germline V gene are SEHNR and FQNEAQ (reference sequence). CDR3 in DNA: TGTGCCAGCAGCTTAGGTAGCGCCGGGACCCAGTACTTC. It yields the protein CASSLGSAGTQYF.

The CDR3 region has the DNA TGTGCCAGTCTTCCGGGACAGTTTCTAAACGGGGGTCAGCCCCAGCATTTT. It codes for CASLPGQFLNGGQPQHF. The chain carries TRBV7-8 and TRBJ1-5; 7 nucleotides match TRBD1. The junction had 20 bases not matched to a gene; V was cut back by 9 bases and J by 6 bases. The germline CDR1 and CDR2 sequences are SGHVS and FQNEAQ. CDR3 length: 17 amino acids.

Points on this clonotype: Being one base from a much bigger clone, this may be a read error. The chain links TRBV4-2 to TRBJ2-1; D is perhaps TRBD1 or TRBD2 (5 bases each). Per the germline V gene, CDR1 is LGHNA and CDR2 is YNFKEQ. This CDR3 is built from 15 residues. In DNA, the CDR3 is TGTGCCGGCAGTCAAGAATGGGACCCCTACAATGAGCAGTTCTTC. It is translated as CAGSQEWDPYNEQFF.

In this sample, this clonotype turned up many times. The V gene is TRBV28, the J gene TRBJ2-1; D unresolved. In germline, CDR1 is MDHEN, CDR2 SYDVKM. The CDR3 sequence is 14 residues long. The V and J ends lost 1 base and 5 bases respectively, with 9 bases between them. CDR3 protein: CASSLLDGDNEQFF. In DNA form, the CDR3 reads TGTGCCAGCAGTTTATTAGATGGGGACAATGAGCAGTTCTTC.

In this sample, this clonotype turned up many times. This chain joins TRBV28 and TRBJ2-7; TRBD1 agrees at 8 bases. V was pared by 6 bases and J by 7 bases, with 8 bases of the junction left unmatched. Germline V gene sequence: CDR1 MDHEN, CDR2 SYDVKM. The CDR3 totals 13 residues. CDR3 sequence reads: CASSPGTGKEQYF. CDR3 sequence (DNA): TGTGCCAGCAGCCCCGGGACAGGCAAAGAGCAGTACTTC.

The rearrangement uses TRBV6-1 and TRBJ2-7; D is undetermined. The CDR3 totals 14 residues. The germline gives CDR1 MNHNS, CDR2 SASEGT. V was pared by 6 bases and J by 1 base, with 13 bases between. The DNA of the CDR3 is TGTGCCAGCAGAGGGCTTGCTCCTTCCTACGAGCAGTACTTC. It translates to CASRGLAPSYEQYF.

This clonotype has a count of ten or more. The chain employs TRBV6-5 and TRBJ2-5; a possible D gene is TRBD1 (5 bases). The CDR3 is made up of 13 amino acids. CDR1 and CDR2 (germline): MNHEY, SVGAGI. The germline V and J ends were trimmed by 3 bases and 5 bases, with 10 bases remaining between them. The chain's CDR3 is CASSYAGLETQYF. CDR3 DNA sequence: TGTGCCAGCAGTTATGCAGGGCTGGAGACCCAGTACTTC.

This sequence joins TRBV19 and TRBJ1-1; D remains unclear. Trimming pared 6 bases from V and 3 bases from J, leaving 11 bases between. Germline V gene sequence: CDR1 LNHDA, CDR2 SQIVND (reference sequence). The CDR3 totals 13 residues. CDR3 sequence: CASRGFLDTEAFF. The CDR3 DNA is TGTGCCAGTAGAGGGTTCCTGGACACTGAAGCTTTCTTT.

This clonotype turned up a few times. This rearrangement joins TRBV14 to TRBJ2-7; tentatively, D is TRBD1 (5 bases). The ends were cut back, 3 bases at V and 0 bases at J, with 12 bases in the middle. The CDR3 extends over 15 amino acids. Germline CDR1 SGHDN, CDR2 FVKESK. CDR3 residues: CASSQEQVFSYEQYF. In nucleotides, the CDR3 is TGTGCCAGCAGCCAGGAACAGGTCTTCTCCTACGAGCAGTACTTC.

This clonotype was detected ten times or more. V and J are TRBV20-1 and TRBJ2-7; TRBD2 matches 10 bases. This CDR3 has 14 amino acids. Looked up from germline, CDR1 is DFQATT and CDR2 is SNEGSKA (reference sequence). Trimming removed 3 bases from V and 7 bases from J; junction bases left unmatched: 9. The CDR3 DNA is TGCAGTGCTAGTAGGCTAGCGGGAGCGGGTGAGCAGTACTTC. Its translation is CSASRLAGAGEQYF.

This clonotype occurred many times. The gene calls are TRBV20-1 and TRBJ2-7; 7 bases agree with TRBD2. The CDR3 is 15 amino acids. Trimming at V came to 0 bases and at J to 3 bases, leaving 8 bases not matched to a gene. Germline V gene data show CDR1 as DFQATT and CDR2 as SNEGSKA (reference sequence). This chain's CDR3 is CSARDDQGGSYEQYF. The CDR3, as DNA: TGCAGTGCTAGAGACGATCAGGGCGGGAGCTACGAGCAGTACTTC.

This clonotype was observed at least ten times. V gene TRBV15 combines with J gene TRBJ1-4; D is possibly TRBD1 (5 bases). Germline CDR1 reads LNHNV; CDR2 reads YYDKDF (reference sequence). The CDR3 length is 16 residues. Between the trimmed V and J ends, which lost 5 bases and 0 bases, there was a span of 13 bases. Written as DNA, the CDR3 is TGTGCCACCAGCGCAGGGACTGATGCAACTAATGAAAAACTGTTTTTT. This sequence encodes CATSAGTDATNEKLFF.

This clonotype appeared a few times. This sequence joins TRBV12-3 or TRBV12-4 and TRBJ2-7, with TRBD2 matching over 7 bases. Trimming cost V 6 bases and J 3 bases; bases outside gene matches: 8. CDR3 length: 14 residues. CDR3 sequence: CASRAGTTYYEQYF. The CDR3 coding sequence is TGTGCCAGCAGGGCCGGGACTACTTACTACGAGCAGTACTTC.

The gene calls are TRBV7-2 and TRBJ2-3; 9 nucleotides agree with TRBD2. In germline, CDR1 is SGHTA, CDR2 FQGNSA. There are 16 residues in the CDR3. The V and J ends lost 4 bases and 5 bases, in that order; junction bases with no gene match: 10. The CDR3 bases are TGTGCCAGCAGCTCACAATCGGGACTAGCCTTAGATACGCAGTATTTT. Translating it yields CASSSQSGLALDTQYF.

The rearrangement joins TRBV2 to TRBJ2-4; D is uncertain. CDR1 is SNHLY, CDR2 FYNNEI, per germline. The CDR3 has 14 residues. Trimming removed 6 bases at V and 1 base at J, with 10 bases between. CDR3 nucleotides: TGTGCCAGCAGCTTTGCTAGGGCCAAAAACATTCAGTACTTC. This sequence encodes CASSFARAKNIQYF.

This clonotype appeared many times. The genes are TRBV18 and TRBJ2-7; TRBD1 aligns across 9 bases. The CDR3 has 16 amino acids. Germline V gene data show CDR1 as KGHSH and CDR2 as LQKENI. V gave up 2 bases and J gave up 5 bases; unmatched junction bases: 10. The CDR3 sequence is CASSPSVRDREDEQYF. CDR3 bases: TGTGCCAGCTCACCATCGGTACGGGACAGGGAAGACGAGCAGTACTTC.

The CDR3 nucleotides are TGCAGTGCTAGAAAGGGGGGTTCGGACTATGGCTACACCTTC. It is translated as CSARKGGSDYGYTF. The chain carries TRBV20-1 and TRBJ1-2, with D perhaps TRBD1 (6 bases). Trimming stripped 2 bases from V and 3 bases from J, with 13 bases between. The CDR3 has 14 amino acids. Germline V lookup: CDR1 DFQATT, CDR2 SNEGSKA (reference sequence).

The CDR3 loop reads CASSLLEQPQHF. The CDR3 bases are TGTGCCAGCAGTTTACTCGAGCAGCCCCAGCATTTT. The chain joins TRBV28 to TRBJ1-5; no firm D call. V dropped 2 bases and J dropped 7 bases, with 6 bases sitting between them. The CDR3 runs to 12 residues. Germline V gives CDR1 MDHEN, CDR2 SYDVKM. Looking up the rest from reference TRBV28 and TRBJ1-5 gives the full variable domain: DVKVTQSSRYLVKRTGEKVFLECVQDMDHENMFWYRQDPGLGLRLIYFSYDVKMKEKGDIPEGYSVSREKKERFSLILESASTNQTSMYLCASSLLEQPQHFGDGTRLSIL.

The rearrangement uses TRBV4-2 and TRBJ2-1; TRBD2 matches 11 bases. This CDR3 has 14 amino acids. J gave up 8 bases and V 0 bases, and 0 bases lay outside the gene matches. Germline assignment: CDR1 LGHNA and CDR2 YNFKEQ. This CDR3 is CASSQELAGDEQFF. For the CDR3, the DNA is TGTGCCAGCAGCCAAGAACTAGCGGGAGATGAGCAGTTCTTC.

This chain links TRBV7-9 with TRBJ2-3, with D unclear. Germline assignment: CDR1 SEHNR and CDR2 FQNEAQ (reference sequence). This CDR3 has 15 residues. V was pared by 2 bases and J by 1 base, with 10 bases between. DNA of the CDR3: TGTGCCAGCAGCTTATCCCCTCCCCGCACAGATACGCAGTATTTT. This translates into CASSLSPPRTDTQYF.

This clonotype was found many times. The CDR3, as DNA: TGTGCCAGCAGCTTAATTGCGGGAGGGCCGGTCGTGAATACGCAGTATTTT. Its translation is CASSLIAGGPVVNTQYF. The V gene is TRBV7-3, the J gene TRBJ2-3; 9 bases agree with TRBD2. CDR1 and CDR2 (germline): SGHTA, FQGTGA. The CDR3 contains 17 residues. V trimming: 1 base; J trimming: 7 bases; junction bases outside the gene matches: 12.

This clonotype was observed at least ten times. The chain links TRBV28 to TRBJ1-1, with D possibly being TRBD1 (6 bases). Germline V gives CDR1 MDHEN, CDR2 SYDVKM. There are 15 residues in the CDR3. V was shortened by 5 bases and J by 1 base, with 14 bases between the two germline ends. The CDR3 DNA follows: TGTGCCAGCAGTCCTACAGGGAGCGGGAACACTGAAGCTTTCTTT. Its translation: CASSPTGSGNTEAFF. Filled out from reference TRBV28 and TRBJ1-1, the complete variable domain reads DVKVTQSSRYLVKRTGEKVFLECVQDMDHENMFWYRQDPGLGLRLIYFSYDVKMKEKGDIPEGYSVSREKKERFSLILESASTNQTSMYLCASSPTGSGNTEAFFGQGTRLTVV.

This clonotype was seen repeatedly, ten times or more. CDR3 residues: CAITRDKMTYNEQFF. The CDR3 nucleotides read TGTGCCATCACCAGGGACAAAATGACCTACAATGAGCAGTTCTTC. The rearrangement links TRBV10-3 to TRBJ2-1; tentative D call: TRBD1 (6 bases). The CDR3 length is 15 residues. Germline V gene data show CDR1 as ENHRY and CDR2 as SYGVKD. Trimming removed 7 bases from V and 2 bases from J, with 15 bases in between.

This clonotype was seen a single time. The chain is built from TRBV11-1 and TRBJ2-1; 14 nucleotides line up with TRBD2. Germline V gene data show CDR1 as SGHAT and CDR2 as FQDESV (reference sequence). This CDR3 is built from 18 residues. V was pared by 5 bases and J by 0 bases, with 6 bases of the junction left unmatched. The CDR3 DNA follows: TGTGCCAGCAGCCCAGGGACTAGCGGGAGAAGCTCCTACAATGAGCAGTTCTTC. It specifies CASSPGTSGRSSYNEQFF.